The T cell receptor beta chain under discussion was sequenced for a study of cytomegalovirus exposure and HLA in healthy donors. A multiplex PCR was run with 60 Vbeta primers and 13 Jbeta primers. Generated by immunoSEQ multiplex PCR, the TCRdb table keeps only in-frame clones and is missing some. There are about 180,000 clones in the sample; over 80% occur only once, and approximately 1.2% lies in the top ten. The germline CDR1 and CDR2 sequences are SGHRS and YFSETQ. Trimming removed 2 bases from V and 6 bases from J; junction bases left unmatched: 3. CDR3 length equals 14 residues. What was sequenced was PBMCs. The clonotype originates from a boy younger than 10 in good health and CMV-seronegative. The chain couples TRBV5-1 to TRBJ2-1, with 9 bases aligning to TRBD2. CDR3 protein: CASSLKLAGNEQFF. The CDR3, as DNA: TGCGCCAGCAGCTTAAAACTAGCGGGCAATGAGCAGTTCTTC.